The 26 T cell receptor beta chains in this list originate from one sample, sequenced in a study of control samples from healthy donors and cancer patients. TCRdb keeps only in-frame clones here, not all; method: immunoSEQ multiplex PCR. The table lists approximately 84,000 clones, approximately 78% of them singletons. The sample was blood. Receptors originate from a woman aged 60 to 75 in good health.

This clone was counted at least ten times. The chain joins TRBV28 to TRBJ2-1, with 12 bases matching TRBD2. The CDR3 totals 16 residues. The V segment lost 1 base and the J segment 5 bases; nucleotides outside the gene matches: 3. Germline lookup yields CDR1 MDHEN and CDR2 SYDVKM. The CDR3 region has the DNA TGTGCCAGCAGTTTATCCGGGACTAGCGGGCACAATGAGCAGTTCTTC. Amino acid sequence: CASSLSGTSGHNEQFF.

The V call is TRBV3-1 (or the pseudogene TRBV3-2), the J call TRBJ1-5; D not certain. The CDR3 totals 13 residues. V was clipped by 5 bases and J by 1 base, with 6 bases between them. CDR1 and CDR2 (germline): LGHDT, YNNKEL (reference sequence). The CDR3 nucleotides read TGTGCCAGCAGCTCGATGAGCAATCAGCCCCAGCATTTT. This sequence encodes CASSSMSNQPQHF.

The chain combines TRBV4-3 with TRBJ1-6; the D is unclear. This CDR3 region has 14 residues. Germline V gives CDR1 LGHNA, CDR2 YSLEER. V was shortened by 0 bases and J by 13 bases, with 13 bases between the two germline ends. The CDR3 DNA reads as TGCGCCAGCAGCCAAGATAGTCAGAACGTGCCCCTCCACTTT. Encoded protein: CASSQDSQNVPLHF.

This clone occurred a few times. The gene calls are TRBV19 and TRBJ2-1, with D perhaps TRBD2 (5 bases). Deletions cut 5 bases from V and 3 bases from J, with 8 bases between. Germline loops: CDR1 LNHDA, CDR2 SQIVND (reference sequence). The CDR3 has 13 residues. In DNA form, the CDR3 reads TGTGCCAGTAGTGACCGGGGCTACAATGAGCAGTTCTTC. This gives the protein CASSDRGYNEQFF. Combining the CDR3 with reference TRBV19 and TRBJ2-1 gives the whole variable domain DGGITQSPKYLFRKEGQNVTLSCEQNLNHDAMYWYRQDPGQGLRLIYYSQIVNDFQKGDIAEGYSVSREKKESFPLTVTSAQKNPTAFYLCASSDRGYNEQFFGPGTRLTVL.

The rearrangement uses TRBV27 and TRBJ2-7; 8 nucleotides line up with TRBD1. CDR3 size: 17 residues. Germline V gene data show CDR1 as MNHEY and CDR2 as SMNVEV (reference sequence). The V gene end was trimmed by 4 bases and the J gene end by 3 bases; junction bases not matched to a gene: 14. CDR3 protein: CASSSGLRQGSYYEQYF. CDR3 DNA: TGTGCCAGCAGTTCCGGATTGCGACAGGGGAGTTACTACGAGCAGTACTTC.

The rearrangement links TRBV27 to TRBJ1-6; possibly TRBD1 for D (6 bases). This CDR3 spans 15 amino acids. V was shortened by 2 bases and J by 10 bases, with 15 bases between the two germline ends. The germline V gene has CDR1 MNHEY and CDR2 SMNVEV (reference sequence). CDR3 loop: CASSLRGAGESPLHF. In nucleotides, the CDR3 is TGTGCCAGCAGTTTACGGGGGGCTGGCGAATCACCCCTCCACTTT.

The J gene is TRBJ1-4, the V gene TRBV10-3, with TRBD1 matching 10 bases. There are 16 residues in the CDR3. V lost 0 bases to trimming and J lost 7 bases; unmatched junction nucleotides: 5. Germline CDR1 ENHRY, CDR2 SYGVKD. The CDR3 DNA sequence: TGTGCCATCAGTGAGTCTCATGGGACAGGGGCTGAAAAACTGTTTTTT. It specifies CAISESHGTGAEKLFF.

The genes are TRBV18 and TRBJ2-7; 8 bases fit TRBD1. Germline lookup yields CDR1 KGHSH and CDR2 LQKENI. The V gene end was trimmed by 5 bases and the J gene end by 2 bases; junction bases not matched to a gene: 8. The CDR3 consists of 15 residues. The CDR3 nucleotides read TGTGCCAGCTCAACCTCGGGACAGGTTACCTACGAGCAGTACTTC. Translating it yields CASSTSGQVTYEQYF.

V gene TRBV19 combines with J gene TRBJ1-5; D possibly corresponds to TRBD1 (5 bases). Germline CDR1 is LNHDA and CDR2 is SQIVND (reference sequence). V lost 5 bases and J lost 5, with 19 bases in between. CDR3 size: 16 residues. This CDR3 reads CASSFQGVGADQPQHF. The DNA of the CDR3 is TGTGCCAGTAGTTTTCAGGGTGTAGGTGCGGATCAGCCCCAGCATTTT.

This sequence joins TRBV4-3 and TRBJ1-2, with D possibly TRBD1 on 6 matching bases. Germline CDR1 LGHNA, CDR2 YSLEER. The CDR3 totals 15 residues. Trimming cost V 1 base and J 8 bases, with 17 bases left between them. CDR3 loop: CASSQGVGGIGGYTF. CDR3 in DNA: TGCGCCAGCAGCCAAGGGGTAGGGGGAATTGGAGGCTACACCTTC.

The chain joins TRBV15 to TRBJ1-5, with a possible D match to TRBD1 (5 bases). Germline CDR1 is LNHNV and CDR2 is YYDKDF (reference sequence). This CDR3 has 19 residues. The V gene lost 0 bases and the J gene lost 0 bases, with 18 bases spanning the gap. CDR3 nucleotide sequence: TGTGCCACCAGCAGAGAGTTCAGCAGGACAAAGACTAGCAATCAGCCCCAGCATTTT. This sequence encodes CATSREFSRTKTSNQPQHF.

This chain links TRBV7-2 with TRBJ2-1; 8 bases fit TRBD2. Germline V CDR1 and CDR2: SGHTA, FQGNSA. The CDR3 has 15 amino acids. V was pared by 5 bases and J by 0 bases, with 3 bases of the junction left unmatched. In nucleotides, the CDR3 is TGTGCCAGCAGCAGAACTAGCGGCTCCTACAATGAGCAGTTCTTC. It specifies CASSRTSGSYNEQFF.

The genes are TRBV7-2 and TRBJ2-3; D call uncertain. The length of the CDR3 is 12 residues. Germline V gives CDR1 SGHTA, CDR2 FQGNSA. Deletions cut 5 bases from V and 6 bases from J, with 9 bases between. As DNA, the CDR3 is TGTGCCAGCAGCAACTTTGGGGATACGCAGTATTTT. Translation: CASSNFGDTQYF.

V gene TRBV20-1 combines with J gene TRBJ1-5; TRBD1 aligns across 8 bases. The CDR3 is made up of 15 amino acids. CDR1 and CDR2 from the germline V gene are DFQATT and SNEGSKA (reference sequence). Trimming at V came to 3 bases and at J to 0 bases, leaving 4 bases not matched to a gene. The CDR3 DNA is TGCAGTGCTAGTCAGGGGGCGAATAGCAATCAGCCCCAGCATTTT. Protein product: CSASQGANSNQPQHF.

V is TRBV5-1 and J is TRBJ1-3; possibly TRBD1 for D (5 bases). The germline V gene encodes CDR1 SGHRS and CDR2 YFSETQ. The CDR3 spans 14 residues. V dropped 4 bases and J dropped 0 bases, with 8 bases sitting between them. The DNA for the CDR3 is TGCGCCAGCAGCCTCGACAGCTCTGGAAACACCATATATTTT. Translation gives CASSLDSSGNTIYF. The full variable domain, its missing parts supplied by reference TRBV5-1 and TRBJ1-3, is KAGVTQTPRYLIKTRGQQVTLSCSPISGHRSVSWYQQTPGQGLQFLFEYFSETQRNKGNFPGRFSGRQFSNSRSEMNVSTLELGDSALYLCASSLDSSGNTIYFGEGSWLTVV.

J is TRBJ1-2 and V is TRBV7-9; D gene unclear. V lost 7 bases, J lost 4 bases, and 16 bases lay in between. In germline, CDR1 is SEHNR, CDR2 FQNEAQ (reference sequence). The CDR3 consists of 14 residues. CDR3 loop: CASTEEGRLYGYTF. The CDR3 bases are TGTGCCAGCACCGAAGAGGGCAGACTCTATGGCTACACCTTC.

This chain joins TRBV27 and TRBJ2-1; 13 nucleotides agree with TRBD2. Trimming at V came to 2 bases and at J to 4 bases, leaving 2 bases not matched to a gene. The CDR3 totals 16 residues. Germline V gene sequence: CDR1 MNHEY, CDR2 SMNVEV (reference sequence). The chain's CDR3 is CASSLRTSGRYNEQFF. The CDR3 nucleotides are TGTGCCAGCAGTTTAAGGACTAGCGGGAGATACAATGAGCAGTTCTTC.

The chain carries TRBV5-1 and TRBJ2-1, with unresolved D. V was shortened by 2 bases and J by 8 bases, with 11 bases between the two germline ends. The CDR3 has 13 amino acids. Per the germline V gene, CDR1 is SGHRS and CDR2 is YFSETQ. CDR3 DNA: TGCGCCAGCAGCTTAAATGCGGTATATGAGCAGTTCTTC. Protein sequence: CASSLNAVYEQFF. The whole variable domain, filled in from reference TRBV5-1 and TRBJ2-1, reads KAGVTQTPRYLIKTRGQQVTLSCSPISGHRSVSWYQQTPGQGLQFLFEYFSETQRNKGNFPGRFSGRQFSNSRSEMNVSTLELGDSALYLCASSLNAVYEQFFGPGTRLTVL.

The chain combines TRBV3-1 (or the pseudogene TRBV3-2) with TRBJ2-7; D possibly corresponds to TRBD1 (5 bases). There are 13 residues in the CDR3. CDR1 LGHDT and CDR2 YNNKEL come from the germline V gene (reference sequence). Trimming stripped 2 bases from V and 4 bases from J, with 9 bases between. The CDR3 protein is CASSQRGNYEQYF. CDR3 DNA sequence: TGTGCCAGCAGCCAAAGGGGCAATTACGAGCAGTACTTC.

In the case of this clone: Its ends do not fully match the called genes, so a read error is possible. V gene TRBV5-1 combines with J gene TRBJ2-5, with D possibly TRBD2 on 6 matching bases. This CDR3 region has 15 residues. Germline V lookup: CDR1 SGHRS, CDR2 YFSETQ. DNA of the CDR3: TGCGCCAGCAGCCCTGAGGACGGAGGGCAAGAGGCCCAGTACTTC. The encoded protein is CASSPEDGGQEAQYF.

This clone was observed a few times. This chain connects TRBV6-5 to TRBJ2-7; 8 nucleotides match TRBD1. The CDR3 sequence is 13 residues long. V was pared by 6 bases and J by 3 bases, with 4 bases of the junction left unmatched. Germline V gene lookup returns CDR1 MNHEY and CDR2 SVGAGI. The chain's CDR3 is CASSLGTGYEQYF. For the CDR3, the DNA is TGTGCCAGCAGCCTTGGGACAGGCTACGAGCAGTACTTC.

V is TRBV5-1 and J is TRBJ2-7, with 7 bases identical to TRBD1. Germline CDR1 reads SGHRS; CDR2 reads YFSETQ. The J segment lost 1 base and the V segment lost 4 bases, leaving 5 bases of the junction unmatched. The CDR3 has 14 amino acids. CDR3 amino acids: CASSTSTGSYEQYF. The CDR3 coding sequence is TGCGCCAGCAGCACCTCGACAGGGTCCTACGAGCAGTACTTC.

V is TRBV19 and J is TRBJ1-2, with TRBD1 matching over 7 bases. CDR1 is LNHDA, CDR2 SQIVND, per germline (reference sequence). V lost 6 bases, J lost 2 bases, and 15 bases stayed unmatched. There are 17 residues in the CDR3. DNA of the CDR3: TGTGCCAGTAGCAATACGGTTGCGAGGGGGCAGAACTATGGCTACACCTTC. This codes for CASSNTVARGQNYGYTF.

The chain joins TRBV6-5 to TRBJ1-5; TRBD1 matches 9 bases. With V trimmed by 5 bases and J by 3 bases, 5 bases remained unmatched. The CDR3 runs 15 residues. In germline, CDR1 is MNHEY, CDR2 SVGAGI. CDR3 sequence (DNA): TGTGCCAGCAGTACAGGGGGCATGCACAATCAGCCCCAGCATTTT. Amino acid sequence: CASSTGGMHNQPQHF.

The chain couples TRBV28 to TRBJ2-5; TRBD1 might be the D (5 bases). The CDR3 is 11 residues long. Germline CDR1 MDHEN, CDR2 SYDVKM. The V and J ends lost 11 bases and 5 bases respectively, with 12 bases between them. The CDR3 protein is CAVERGETQYF. CDR3 in DNA: TGTGCCGTCGAAAGGGGTGAGACCCAGTACTTC. Full variable domain (outside the CDR3, taken from reference TRBV28 and TRBJ2-5): DVKVTQSSRYLVKRTGEKVFLECVQDMDHENMFWYRQDPGLGLRLIYFSYDVKMKEKGDIPEGYSVSREKKERFSLILESASTNQTSMYLCAVERGETQYFGPGTRLLVL.

The chain has TRBV9 and TRBJ2-3, with unresolved D. Germline assignment: CDR1 SGDLS and CDR2 YYNGEE. CDR3 length: 15 amino acids. The V end was cut by 1 base, the J end by 1 base, with 10 bases between. CDR3 sequence (DNA): TGTGCCAGCAGCGTATCGGCCGGCGGCACAGATACGCAGTATTTT. Encoded protein: CASSVSAGGTDTQYF. Full variable domain (rest looked up from reference TRBV9 and TRBJ2-3): DSGVTQTPKHLITATGQRVTLRCSPRSGDLSVYWYQQSLDQGLQFLIQYYNGEERAKGNILERFSAQQFPDLHSELNLSSLELGDSALYFCASSVSAGGTDTQYFGPGTRLTVL.